This entry lists 11 T cell receptor beta chains sequenced from one sample in a study of T cell responses to AZD1222 COVID-19 vaccine. Generated by immunoSEQ multiplex PCR, the TCRdb table keeps only in-frame clones and is missing some. Altogether over 100,000 clones are present, about 89% being singletons, with the ten largest covering roughly 4.5%. The sample was peripheral blood, taken on day 0 of AZD1222 vaccination. The receptors shown here come from an adult in good health.

As DNA, the CDR3 is TGTGCCAGCAGTTACTCCCCCCGGCCCCTTTGGTCACCCCTCCACTTT. Its translation: CASSYSPRPLWSPLHF. The chain couples TRBV6-2 or TRBV6-3 to TRBJ1-6, with unresolved D. Germline-derived CDR1 and CDR2 are MNHEY and SVGEGT. The CDR3 consists of 16 residues. V dropped 0 bases and J dropped 10 bases, with 16 bases sitting between them.

The V call is TRBV7-8, the J call TRBJ2-1; possibly TRBD1 for D (5 bases). The CDR3 covers 16 residues. The ends were cut back, 5 bases at V and 7 bases at J, with 21 bases in the middle. Germline values: CDR1 SGHVS, CDR2 FQNEAQ. The CDR3 reads CASSLMLGVRLNEQFF. CDR3 nucleotide sequence: TGTGCCAGCAGCCTTATGTTAGGGGTTCGCCTGAATGAGCAGTTCTTC.

V gene TRBV27 combines with J gene TRBJ1-5; D perhaps matches TRBD1 (6 bases). The CDR3 covers 16 residues. The V end lost 1 base, the J end lost 4 bases, and 14 bases lay between the germline ends. Germline CDR1 is MNHEY and CDR2 is SMNVEV (reference sequence). CDR3 region: CASSLYGGAGNQPQHF. The CDR3 DNA is TGTGCCAGCAGTTTATATGGGGGGGCCGGAAATCAGCCCCAGCATTTT.

The chain combines TRBV5-1 with TRBJ2-5; no clear D gene. The length of the CDR3 is 14 residues. Germline V CDR1 and CDR2: SGHRS, YFSETQ. The V gene lost 0 bases and the J gene lost 3 bases, with 9 bases spanning the gap. The CDR3 sequence is CASSLGSVEETQYF. The CDR3 nucleotides are TGCGCCAGCAGCTTGGGGTCTGTCGAAGAGACCCAGTACTTC. Looking up the rest from reference TRBV5-1 and TRBJ2-5 gives the full variable domain: KAGVTQTPRYLIKTRGQQVTLSCSPISGHRSVSWYQQTPGQGLQFLFEYFSETQRNKGNFPGRFSGRQFSNSRSEMNVSTLELGDSALYLCASSLGSVEETQYFGPGTRLLVL.

V gene TRBV5-1 combines with J gene TRBJ1-6; D not certain. The CDR3 sequence is 16 residues long. V lost 1 base to trimming and J lost 3 bases, with 11 bases between them. Germline-derived CDR1 and CDR2 are SGHRS and YFSETQ. DNA of the CDR3: TGCGCCAGCAGCTTGTCCGGGCTGGGCTATAATTCACCCCTCCACTTT. It is translated as CASSLSGLGYNSPLHF.

V usage is TRBV6-1 and J usage is TRBJ1-1; 7 bases align to TRBD1. The CDR3 length is 13 residues. CDR1 is MNHNS and CDR2 is SASEGT in the germline V gene. Trimming removed 1 base from V and 9 bases from J; junction bases left unmatched: 5. The CDR3 sequence: CASSEGGQTQAFF. The CDR3 nucleotides are TGTGCCAGCAGTGAAGGGGGACAGACCCAAGCTTTCTTT.

The rearrangement joins TRBV19 to TRBJ1-2; 10 nucleotides agree with TRBD1. CDR1 and CDR2 (germline): LNHDA, SQIVND (reference sequence). J was trimmed by 8 bases and V by 3 bases; bases with no gene match: 6. There are 14 residues in the CDR3. The CDR3 is CASSIVRTGGGYTF. The CDR3 DNA follows: TGTGCCAGTAGTATCGTACGGACAGGGGGAGGCTACACCTTC.

V is TRBV4-3 and J is TRBJ2-3, with 9 bases matching TRBD2. Germline-derived CDR1 and CDR2 are LGHNA and YSLEER. The CDR3 runs to 18 residues. With V trimmed by 0 bases and J by 0 bases, 7 bases remained unmatched. The CDR3 sequence: CASSQDRAGGSSTDTQYF. In DNA, the CDR3 is TGCGCCAGCAGCCAAGATCGCGCGGGGGGGTCTAGCACAGATACGCAGTATTTT.

This chain joins TRBV5-4 and TRBJ2-2; D is unresolved. This CDR3 contains 15 residues. Germline V gene sequence: CDR1 SGHNT, CDR2 YYREEE (reference sequence). Deletions cut 3 bases from V and 6 bases from J, with 15 bases between. The CDR3 bases are TGTGCCAGCAGCTCGGCGGTTCTTGGGGCCGGGGAGCTGTTTTTT. It is translated as CASSSAVLGAGELFF.

This chain connects TRBV6-2 or TRBV6-3 to TRBJ2-1; 12 bases match TRBD2. V gave up 6 bases and J gave up 0 bases; unmatched junction bases: 6. This CDR3 comprises 17 residues. In germline, CDR1 is MNHEY, CDR2 SVGEGT. The CDR3 reads CASSGLAGTSSYNEQFF. CDR3 DNA sequence: TGTGCCAGCAGCGGACTAGCGGGGACAAGCTCCTACAATGAGCAGTTCTTC.

V is TRBV7-2 and J is TRBJ1-3, with unresolved D. The V and J ends lost 3 bases and 2 bases respectively, with 5 bases between them. The CDR3 runs to 13 residues. Germline values: CDR1 SGHTA, CDR2 FQGNSA. This chain's CDR3 is CASSFPAGNTIYF. CDR3 bases: TGTGCCAGCAGCTTTCCAGCTGGAAACACCATATATTTT.